This TCR beta chain was observed in a study of immune cell composition in non-small cell lung cancer. Study outcomes and limitations: Squamous carcinomas (approximately 80%) more often had tumour-associated clones >0.5% than adenocarcinomas (roughly 35%).

Clones were read by immunoSEQ multiplex PCR, and TCRdb kept only the in-frame ones, dropping some. Of a few thousand clones in the sample, over 60% are singletons; the top ten hold more than 13%. This clone was detected a few times. Its antigen is undetermined. This CDR3 comprises 14 residues. Germline V CDR1 and CDR2: SGHRS, YFSETQ. V was trimmed by 0 bases and J by 0 bases, leaving 6 bases between them. Normal lung was sampled as far from the tumour as possible, at least 3 cm. DNA was extracted from unsorted cell suspensions stored frozen. In addition, the sample was reused for a study of CD4 T cells in lung cancer. Per that paper: Neoantigen-specific CD4+ T-cell clones and TCRs were isolated from blood. Before giving blood, patients had received treatments including platinum chemotherapy, some also nivolumab or pembrolizumab.

The V gene is TRBV5-1, the J gene TRBJ1-1; no clear D. The TCR sequence derives from a human donor with non-small cell lung cancer. Sequencing was carried out using non-adjacent lung tissue. The CDR3 reads CASSLEDMNTEAFF. CDR3 in DNA: TGCGCCAGCAGCTTGGAAGACATGAACACTGAAGCTTTCTTT.